The T cell receptor beta chain described here comes from a study of blood T cell repertoires in COVID-19. Study background: T cells, B-cell-depleted T cells, or PBMCs supplied cDNA or gDNA.

Original processing notes: Using reference gene primer amplification, nucleated cell counts were estimated. TCRdb keeps only in-frame clones here, not all; method: immunoSEQ multiplex PCR. The V and J calls and clone size are taken from that table; D and trimming were inferred from the DNA. The sample holds roughly 220,000 clones, around 80% seen once. Sequencing was carried out using PBMCs or T cells enriched from blood (not recorded which). The source is a middle-aged man who had recovered from COVID-19.

CDR3 sequence reads: CASAGLATDTQYF. CDR3 bases: TGTGCCAGCGCCGGACTAGCGACAGATACGCAGTATTTT. J is TRBJ2-3 and V is TRBV3-1 (or the pseudogene TRBV3-2), with 9 bases identical to TRBD2. CDR1 and CDR2 (germline): LGHDT, YNNKEL (reference sequence). The length of the CDR3 is 13 residues. Germline trimming cut 8 bases from V and 3 bases from J; bases unmatched to any gene: 3.